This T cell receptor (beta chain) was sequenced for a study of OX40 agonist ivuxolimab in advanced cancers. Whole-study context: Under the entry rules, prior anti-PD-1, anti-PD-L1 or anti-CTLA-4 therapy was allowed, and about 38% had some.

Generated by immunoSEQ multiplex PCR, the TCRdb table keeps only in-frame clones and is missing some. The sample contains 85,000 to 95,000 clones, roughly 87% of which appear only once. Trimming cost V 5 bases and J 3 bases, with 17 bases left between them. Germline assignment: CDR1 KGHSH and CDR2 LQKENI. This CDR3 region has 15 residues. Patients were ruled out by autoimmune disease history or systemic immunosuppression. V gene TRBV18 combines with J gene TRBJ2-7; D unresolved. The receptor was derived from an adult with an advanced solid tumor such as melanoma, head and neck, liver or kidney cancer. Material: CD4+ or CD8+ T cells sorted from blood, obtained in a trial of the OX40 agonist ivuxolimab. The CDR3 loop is CASSAGQPSIYEQYF. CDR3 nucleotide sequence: TGTGCCAGCTCAGCCGGGCAACCCTCGATCTACGAGCAGTACTTC.